The present T cell receptor beta chain was sequenced within a study of T-cell reconstitution after alpha-beta-depleted transplantation in children. Overall study results and limits: Several hundred rapidly expanded clones from non-depleted graft cells reportedly supplied alpha-beta T cells about two months post-transplant. After transplant, high TCRbeta diversity at day 60 in some patients arose from surviving recipient T cells and thymic progenitors. T-cell counts and diversity were attributed mostly to newly produced T cells one year after transplant.

CDR3 length: 14 amino acids. Germline loops: CDR1 MNHEY, CDR2 SVGAGI. V lost 0 bases, J lost 8 bases, and 13 bases lay in between. This clonotype was detected a few times. The antigen is undetermined. Preparing the TCRbeta library involved the use of unique molecular identifiers. Using its own MiXCR run on the PCR reads, TCRdb lists one record per CDR3 protein. The table records approximately 980,000 distinct CDR3 sequences, about 29% of them present only once. This sequence originates from a boy less than two years old who had a stem cell transplant for SCID, so the T cells may come from the graft donor. The chain carries TRBV6-5 and TRBJ1-1; D is perhaps TRBD1 (6 bases). Sequenced material: PBMCs, mostly from graft donor cells, taken 360 days after TCRalphabeta/CD19-depleted stem cell transplant. The CDR3 loop is CASSYSGQPHEAFF. CDR3 bases: TGTGCCAGCAGTTACTCCGGACAGCCCCACGAAGCTTTCTTT.